The rows below give T cell receptor beta chains drawn from one sample of a study of blood T cell repertoires in COVID-19. TCRdb keeps only in-frame clones here, not all; method: immunoSEQ multiplex PCR. Here the sample spans around 250,000 clones, roughly 88% being singletons. Sequenced input: PBMCs or T cells enriched from blood (not recorded which). The receptors originated from a woman in her 50s who had recovered from COVID-19. Each CDR3 is given with its conserved first and last residue. Each record gives: CDR3 DNA, CDR3 protein, J gene, D gene, clone size, V gene. A D gene is named only where the DNA matches it firmly. Clone size is stated in some rows and not others, as once, few, many or a class when expanded.

CDR3nt: TGTGCCAGCAGCTTACTGGGGCAGACCTACGAGCAGTACTTC
CDR3aa: CASSLLGQTYEQYF
j_gene: TRBJ2-7
d_gene: .
abundance: .
v_gene: TRBV7-9

CDR3nt: TGTGCTAGTGGTTTGGTACAGACAGGGGGCCAGGGGCAGTACTTC
CDR3aa: CASGLVQTGGQGQYF
j_gene: TRBJ2-7
d_gene: TRBD1
abundance: few
v_gene: TRBV12-5

CDR3nt: TGTGCCAGCAGCTCGGGGTACAATCAGCCCCAGCATTTT
CDR3aa: CASSSGYNQPQHF
j_gene: TRBJ1-5
d_gene: .
abundance: .
v_gene: TRBV7-6

CDR3nt: TGTGCCAGCACCAGGGTAGGCGAGCAGTACTTC
CDR3aa: CASTRVGEQYF
j_gene: TRBJ2-7
d_gene: .
abundance: few
v_gene: TRBV6-5

CDR3nt: TGTGCCAGCAGTTTAAATACAGGGGACGAGCAGTTCTTC
CDR3aa: CASSLNTGDEQFF
j_gene: TRBJ2-1
d_gene: TRBD1
abundance: few
v_gene: TRBV28

CDR3nt: TGTGCCAGCAGCAAACAGGGTGGGCCCCAGCATTTT
CDR3aa: CASSKQGGPQHF
j_gene: TRBJ1-5
d_gene: .
abundance: .
v_gene: TRBV28

CDR3nt: TGTGCCAGCAGTTTCCCTCCGGGGGGCGGGGGCAGTGAAGCTTTCTTT
CDR3aa: CASSFPPGGGGSEAFF
j_gene: TRBJ1-1
d_gene: .
abundance: once
v_gene: TRBV27

CDR3nt: TGTGCCAGCAGCTTCACAGGGGGTATTAGGTATGAGCAGTTCTTC
CDR3aa: CASSFTGGIRYEQFF
j_gene: TRBJ2-1
d_gene: TRBD1
abundance: .
v_gene: TRBV7-9

CDR3nt: TGTGCCAGCAGTTTGACAGGGGGTTCCTACGAGCAGTACTTC
CDR3aa: CASSLTGGSYEQYF
j_gene: TRBJ2-7
d_gene: TRBD1
abundance: .
v_gene: TRBV28

CDR3nt: TGTGCCAGCATTTGGGACACGAACACTGAAGCTTTCTTT
CDR3aa: CASIWDTNTEAFF
j_gene: TRBJ1-1
d_gene: .
abundance: .
v_gene: TRBV2

CDR3nt: TGTGCCAGCAGCCGCACAGGGACAGGGAGAGATGGCTACACCTTC
CDR3aa: CASSRTGTGRDGYTF
j_gene: TRBJ1-2
d_gene: TRBD1
abundance: .
v_gene: TRBV7-8

CDR3nt: TGTGCCAGCAGTCCGCGGGCGAACAATGAGCAGTTCTTC
CDR3aa: CASSPRANNEQFF
j_gene: TRBJ2-1
d_gene: .
abundance: few
v_gene: TRBV12-3/TRBV12-4

CDR3nt: TGTGCCAGCAGCTGGGGGACTAACACTGAAGCTTTCTTT
CDR3aa: CASSWGTNTEAFF
j_gene: TRBJ1-1
d_gene: .
abundance: .
v_gene: TRBV7-9

CDR3nt: TGTGCCAGCAGCTTTGAATCTACTAGCGGGATCTTCTACGAGCAGTACTTC
CDR3aa: CASSFESTSGIFYEQYF
j_gene: TRBJ2-7
d_gene: TRBD2
abundance: .
v_gene: TRBV11-2

CDR3nt: TGTGCCTGGGCCCCTACGACTAGCGGGCCGCAGTATTTT
CDR3aa: CAWAPTTSGPQYF
j_gene: TRBJ2-3
d_gene: TRBD2
abundance: .
v_gene: TRBV30

CDR3nt: TGTGCTAGTGGTTTGTGGGGGGGGCTGGCCACTGAAGCTTTCTTT
CDR3aa: CASGLWGGLATEAFF
j_gene: TRBJ1-1
d_gene: .
abundance: .
v_gene: TRBV12-5

CDR3nt: TGCGCCAGCAGCTTTAAAGGGGCTAATGAAAAACTGTTTTTT
CDR3aa: CASSFKGANEKLFF
j_gene: TRBJ1-4
d_gene: .
abundance: once
v_gene: TRBV5-1

CDR3nt: TGTGCCAGCAGTTTCACCGTCCCGGGACTAGCGGGAGTCTCTTACGAGCAGTACTTC
CDR3aa: CASSFTVPGLAGVSYEQYF
j_gene: TRBJ2-7
d_gene: TRBD2
abundance: .
v_gene: TRBV27

CDR3nt: TGTGCCAGCAGTGACCAGGGAACCTACGAGCAGTACTTC
CDR3aa: CASSDQGTYEQYF
j_gene: TRBJ2-7
d_gene: .
abundance: .
v_gene: TRBV2

CDR3nt: TGTGCCAGCAGTTTATCGCGACTCCCGGGCGAGCAGTACTTC
CDR3aa: CASSLSRLPGEQYF
j_gene: TRBJ2-7
d_gene: .
abundance: .
v_gene: TRBV27

CDR3nt: TGTGCCAGCAGCTTAGGGGGCGGGAGGGCCCTGGAGACCCAGTACTTC
CDR3aa: CASSLGGGRALETQYF
j_gene: TRBJ2-5
d_gene: TRBD2
abundance: .
v_gene: TRBV7-6

CDR3nt: TGTGCCAGCAGGCGGGGGACAACCAATAATGAAAAACTGTTTTTT
CDR3aa: CASRRGTTNNEKLFF
j_gene: TRBJ1-4
d_gene: .
abundance: .
v_gene: TRBV28

CDR3nt: TGTGCCATCAGTGAGGGACAGGGGTCCAATGAGCAGTTCTTC
CDR3aa: CAISEGQGSNEQFF
j_gene: TRBJ2-1
d_gene: TRBD1
abundance: .
v_gene: TRBV10-3

CDR3nt: TGCAGCGCCGCAGGGGACTACAATGAGCAGTTCTTC
CDR3aa: CSAAGDYNEQFF
j_gene: TRBJ2-1
d_gene: .
abundance: .
v_gene: TRBV29-1

CDR3nt: TGTGCCAGCAGCTCGACAGGGAAGTCAAATTCACCCCTCCACTTT
CDR3aa: CASSSTGKSNSPLHF
j_gene: TRBJ1-6
d_gene: TRBD1
abundance: .
v_gene: TRBV7-3

CDR3nt: TGTGCCAGCAGCTTTCGACTGGAAAGCTCCTACAATGAGCAGTTCTTC
CDR3aa: CASSFRLESSYNEQFF
j_gene: TRBJ2-1
d_gene: .
abundance: .
v_gene: TRBV3-1/TRBV3-2

CDR3nt: TGTGCCAGCAGCCAACCGGGACAGTCCACTGAAGCTTTCTTT
CDR3aa: CASSQPGQSTEAFF
j_gene: TRBJ1-1
d_gene: TRBD1
abundance: .
v_gene: TRBV11-2

CDR3nt: TGTGCCAGCAGTCTACCGGGAGGGGACTACGAGCAGTACTTC
CDR3aa: CASSLPGGDYEQYF
j_gene: TRBJ2-7
d_gene: TRBD2
abundance: .
v_gene: TRBV28

CDR3nt: TGCGCCAGCAGCTTTGCAGCCTCTAGCGGGAGGAACACCGGGGAGCTGTTTTTT
CDR3aa: CASSFAASSGRNTGELFF
j_gene: TRBJ2-2
d_gene: TRBD2
abundance: .
v_gene: TRBV5-1

CDR3nt: TGTGCCAGCATCTCGACAGGGGGACTTGGAGAGACCCAGTACTTC
CDR3aa: CASISTGGLGETQYF
j_gene: TRBJ2-5
d_gene: TRBD1
abundance: .
v_gene: TRBV28

CDR3nt: TGTGCCAGCGGTAGGGCGGGAGGACCGGGGGCCAACGTCCTGACTTTC
CDR3aa: CASGRAGGPGANVLTF
j_gene: TRBJ2-6
d_gene: TRBD2
abundance: .
v_gene: TRBV25-1

CDR3nt: TGCGCCAGCAGCCTCAGGGGGGACGGATACACTGAAGCTTTCTTT
CDR3aa: CASSLRGDGYTEAFF
j_gene: TRBJ1-1
d_gene: TRBD1
abundance: .
v_gene: TRBV4-1

CDR3nt: TGTGCCAGCAGTTCCTCCCGTAGATCCGCTTATGGCTACACCTTC
CDR3aa: CASSSSRRSAYGYTF
j_gene: TRBJ1-2
d_gene: .
abundance: once
v_gene: TRBV27

CDR3nt: TGTGCCAGTAGTACAAGGACAGGGGGCACAACTAATGAAAAACTGTTTTTT
CDR3aa: CASSTRTGGTTNEKLFF
j_gene: TRBJ1-4
d_gene: TRBD1
abundance: once
v_gene: TRBV19

CDR3nt: .
CDR3aa: CTSSQDWPVGQGSLLAEAFF
j_gene: TRBJ1-1
d_gene: .
abundance: once
v_gene: TRBV1

CDR3nt: TGTGCCAGCAGCTTCGGGAGGGGGAATGAGCAGTTCTTC
CDR3aa: CASSFGRGNEQFF
j_gene: TRBJ2-1
d_gene: TRBD2
abundance: .
v_gene: TRBV7-2

CDR3nt: TGTGCCAGCAGTGAGGACAGGGAGGTTGACTATGGCTACACCTTC
CDR3aa: CASSEDREVDYGYTF
j_gene: TRBJ1-2
d_gene: TRBD1
abundance: .
v_gene: TRBV25-1

CDR3nt: TGTGCCAGCAAGCAGGGTCAAGCGTCAGATACGCAGTATTTT
CDR3aa: CASKQGQASDTQYF
j_gene: TRBJ2-3
d_gene: .
abundance: .
v_gene: TRBV6-5

CDR3nt: TGCGCCAGCAGCTTGGCTAGCGGGACTCTCAATGAGCAGTTCTTC
CDR3aa: CASSLASGTLNEQFF
j_gene: TRBJ2-1
d_gene: TRBD2
abundance: once
v_gene: TRBV5-1

CDR3nt: TGTGCCAGCAGCCAAGCCGAACTAGTAGGTGGCAATGAGCAGTTCTTC
CDR3aa: CASSQAELVGGNEQFF
j_gene: TRBJ2-1
d_gene: .
abundance: .
v_gene: TRBV4-2

CDR3nt: TGTGCCAGCAGTTACTTAGGGGGTGGCGACACAGATACGCAGTATTTT
CDR3aa: CASSYLGGGDTDTQYF
j_gene: TRBJ2-3
d_gene: .
abundance: .
v_gene: TRBV6-5

CDR3nt: TGTGCCAGCAGCTCAACCCCGGGACAGGGCCAGCATTTT
CDR3aa: CASSSTPGQGQHF
j_gene: TRBJ1-5
d_gene: TRBD1
abundance: .
v_gene: TRBV5-5

CDR3nt: TGTGCCAGCAGTTGGAGACAGGGCCGGGAGCAGCCCCAGCATTTT
CDR3aa: CASSWRQGREQPQHF
j_gene: TRBJ1-5
d_gene: TRBD1
abundance: .
v_gene: TRBV6-5

CDR3nt: TGTGCCAGCACTGACAGGGTACGGTACGAGCAGTACTTC
CDR3aa: CASTDRVRYEQYF
j_gene: TRBJ2-7
d_gene: TRBD1
abundance: .
v_gene: TRBV7-9

CDR3nt: TGTGCCAGCAGCTTCGGACAGCGGTCAGGGTTGCATTTT
CDR3aa: CASSFGQRSGLHF
j_gene: TRBJ1-5
d_gene: .
abundance: once
v_gene: TRBV7-9

CDR3nt: TGTGCCAGCAGTCGCCCTACAGGGTACCCCTACGAGCAGTACTTC
CDR3aa: CASSRPTGYPYEQYF
j_gene: TRBJ2-7
d_gene: .
abundance: .
v_gene: TRBV27

CDR3nt: TGTGCCAGCAGTTCCGTCCGGTGGTCCCCCTACGAGCAGTACTTC
CDR3aa: CASSSVRWSPYEQYF
j_gene: TRBJ2-7
d_gene: .
abundance: .
v_gene: TRBV28

CDR3nt: TGTGCCTGGGCACGGGACAGGGGTTCCGGCTACACCTTC
CDR3aa: CAWARDRGSGYTF
j_gene: TRBJ1-2
d_gene: TRBD1
abundance: .
v_gene: TRBV30

CDR3nt: TGTGCCAGCAGACCGACAGGAGAAAAAAACGAGCAGTACTTC
CDR3aa: CASRPTGEKNEQYF
j_gene: TRBJ2-7
d_gene: .
abundance: .
v_gene: TRBV6-5

CDR3nt: TGTGCCAGCAGCCAGAGGGGTGGGAGGTTCACTGAAGCTTTCTTT
CDR3aa: CASSQRGGRFTEAFF
j_gene: TRBJ1-1
d_gene: .
abundance: .
v_gene: TRBV7-3

CDR3nt: TGTGCCAGCGGGGGCTGGTTCACCTACGAGCAGTACTTC
CDR3aa: CASGGWFTYEQYF
j_gene: TRBJ2-7
d_gene: .
abundance: .
v_gene: TRBV3-1/TRBV3-2

CDR3nt: TGTGCCAGCAGTTTTACGGGAAACACTGAAGCTTTCTTT
CDR3aa: CASSFTGNTEAFF
j_gene: TRBJ1-1
d_gene: .
abundance: .
v_gene: TRBV7-9

CDR3nt: TGTGCCAGCAGCTTGTCGACAGGGGGCGGCTATGGCTACACCTTC
CDR3aa: CASSLSTGGGYGYTF
j_gene: TRBJ1-2
d_gene: TRBD1
abundance: .
v_gene: TRBV7-9

CDR3nt: TGTGCCAGCAGTTTATTCACGGATCAGCCCCAGCATTTT
CDR3aa: CASSLFTDQPQHF
j_gene: TRBJ1-5
d_gene: .
abundance: .
v_gene: TRBV28

CDR3nt: TGTGCCCAGGAGCGGAACTCCTACGAGCAGTACTTC
CDR3aa: CAQERNSYEQYF
j_gene: TRBJ2-7
d_gene: .
abundance: .
v_gene: TRBV2

CDR3nt: TGTGCCAGCAGCCGCGCGGGCGGGGGGAACACTGAAGCTTTCTTT
CDR3aa: CASSRAGGGNTEAFF
j_gene: TRBJ1-1
d_gene: .
abundance: once
v_gene: TRBV4-2

CDR3nt: TGTGCCAGCAGCTTAATAGGGGACACAGATACGCAGTATTTT
CDR3aa: CASSLIGDTDTQYF
j_gene: TRBJ2-3
d_gene: .
abundance: .
v_gene: TRBV5-4

CDR3nt: TGTGCCAGCAGCCGCCGCGGGTCCCACCCTTACGAGCAGTACTTC
CDR3aa: CASSRRGSHPYEQYF
j_gene: TRBJ2-7
d_gene: .
abundance: .
v_gene: TRBV25-1